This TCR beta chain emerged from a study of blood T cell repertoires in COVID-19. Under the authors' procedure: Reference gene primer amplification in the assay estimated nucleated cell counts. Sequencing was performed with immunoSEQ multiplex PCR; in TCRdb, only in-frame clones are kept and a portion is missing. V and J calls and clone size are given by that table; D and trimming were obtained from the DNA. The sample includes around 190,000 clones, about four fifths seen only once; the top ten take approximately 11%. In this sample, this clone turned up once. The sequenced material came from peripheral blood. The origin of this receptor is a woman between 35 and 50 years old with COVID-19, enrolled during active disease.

As DNA, the CDR3 is TGTGCCAGCAGTCCCTCTACAGGGAGCTATGGCTACACCTTC. Protein: CASSPSTGSYGYTF. The chain combines TRBV7-9 with TRBJ1-2; D perhaps matches TRBD1 (6 bases). Germline assignment: CDR1 SEHNR and CDR2 FQNEAQ (reference sequence). Trimming cost V 6 bases and J 4 bases, with 15 bases left between them. The CDR3 is 14 amino acids.